This T cell receptor (beta chain) was documented in a study of identical twins. Findings and limits, study-wide: Fewer insertions were carried by abundant cord blood beta clonotypes, but none was seen in memory repertoires. Alpha sequences out of frame and shared by twins had excess low generation probability.

V was pared by 6 bases and J by 6 bases, with 10 bases of the junction left unmatched. The CDR3 loop spans 15 amino acids. There are many counts of this clonotype. What it binds is unknown. A universal primer site was added by template switching, and unique molecular identifiers were carried by the cDNA. TCRdb reanalysed the 5' RACE reads using MiXCR and keeps one entry per CDR3 protein. The table includes approximately 600,000 distinct CDR3 sequences, 9.6% detected once. Healthy Caucasians made up all donors. This same sample was also taken into another study, of yellow fever vaccine responses in identical twins.

Sample: PBMCs. The receptor was isolated from a woman aged 18-30 years in good health. The rearrangement links TRBV12-3 or TRBV12-4 to TRBJ1-2; 10 nucleotides align to TRBD1. The CDR3 DNA reads TGTGCCAGCAGCCCCAGGGACAGGGGTGAGGATGGCTACACCTTC. It is translated as CASSPRDRGEDGYTF.